This T cell receptor (beta chain) was documented in a study of shared clonotypes between healthy human individuals. The study's findings and limits: Sampling covered nothing but blood. Tissue TCR repertoires likely differ from those found in blood. Against clonotypes common to all four donors, non-shared ones had lower generation probabilities.

Points on this clone: Its antigen is not identified. The germline gene is not matched at one end of the junction; a read error may be the cause.

Each subset's genomic DNA was split evenly across several immunoSEQ plates. In the original workflow: With immunoSEQ giving junction-only sequences and no quality scores, filtering differed. Profiling relied on immunoSEQ multiplex PCR, and the TCRdb table lists in-frame clones only, not all of them. Clone size and V and J calls were adopted from that table, with D and trimming inferred from the DNA. The table lists over a million clones, approximately 98.5% of them singletons. The CDR3 has 15 residues. Germline CDR1 reads SSHAT; CDR2 reads FNYEAQ (reference sequence). The sequence came from a man under 40 in good health. Sequencing input: naive CD4+ T cells sorted from blood. Subset of the sample: CD45RA+ positively selected. The V gene is TRBV7-7, the J gene TRBJ2-1, with D perhaps assigned TRBD1 or TRBD2 (5 bases each). CDR3: CASSLVSGWGNEQFF. CDR3 DNA: TGTGCTAGCAGCTTAGTGTCAGGCTGGGGGAATGAGCAGTTCTTC.